A single sample gave rise to the 16 T cell receptor beta chains below, sequenced in a study of CD8 T cells in Susac syndrome (dated by TCRdb to the late 2010s). The receptor library was made with the immunoSEQ multiplex PCR assay. RNA was extracted with the RNeasy kit and roughly 0.45 to 1 ug was reverse transcribed using random hexamers. The public reads were quality trimmed at Q25 with fastp and then assembled into clones with MiXCR by TCRdb, keeping productive beta chains. Merged by CDR3 protein, the rows form single entries marked with the most common genes and DNA. This sample lists 45,000 to 60,000 distinct CDR3 sequences; 80% to 95% were detected once. Approximately 0.41% of the sample is in the top ten clones. Sequenced input: CD8+ T cells from PBMCs. These TCRs come from a human donor in good health.

This chain connects TRBV19 to TRBJ1-1, with a possible D match to TRBD1 (6 bases). Germline V gene data show CDR1 as LNHDA and CDR2 as SQIVND (reference sequence). V lost 8 bases and J 6 bases, leaving 13 bases between the germline ends. This CDR3 has 12 amino acids. The CDR3 region is CASLSGGAEAFF. CDR3 sequence (DNA): TGTGCCAGTCTCTCCGGGGGCGCTGAAGCTTTCTTT. The full variable domain, completed using reference TRBV19 and TRBJ1-1, is DGGITQSPKYLFRKEGQNVTLSCEQNLNHDAMYWYRQDPGQGLRLIYYSQIVNDFQKGDIAEGYSVSREKKESFPLTVTSAQKNPTAFYLCASLSGGAEAFFGQGTRLTVV.

The chain combines TRBV4-1 with TRBJ2-7, with 9 bases that match TRBD2. There are 16 residues in the CDR3. Germline V gene lookup returns CDR1 MGHRA and CDR2 YSYEKL. Unmatched junction bases numbered 6, after V lost 0 bases and J lost 3 bases. CDR3 amino acids: CASSQDDASGNYEQYF. CDR3 nucleotide sequence: TGCGCCAGCAGCCAAGATGATGCTAGCGGGAACTACGAGCAGTACTTC.

The rearrangement joins TRBV15 to TRBJ2-1; 7 positions match TRBD1. Germline CDR1 is LNHNV and CDR2 is YYDKDF (reference sequence). V lost 4 bases to trimming and J lost 6 bases; unmatched junction nucleotides: 6. CDR3 size: 14 residues. Written as DNA, the CDR3 is TGTGCCACCAGCACCGACAGGGATGGCAATGAGCAGTTCTTC. Translation gives CATSTDRDGNEQFF.

This chain uses TRBV29-1 with TRBJ2-1; unclear D gene. V was trimmed by 4 bases and J by 9 bases, leaving 7 bases between them. This CDR3 is 10 amino acids long. From germline, CDR1 is SQVTM and CDR2 ANQGSEA. The CDR3 here is CSVVTGEQFF. DNA of the CDR3: TGCAGCGTTGTTACGGGTGAGCAGTTCTTC.

This clonotype was seen only once. This chain links TRBV20-1 with TRBJ2-4, with D unresolved. The germline V and J ends were trimmed by 1 base and 2 bases, with 6 bases remaining between them. The CDR3 contains 13 residues. Looked up from germline, CDR1 is DFQATT and CDR2 is SNEGSKA (reference sequence). CDR3 sequence (DNA): TGCAGTGCTAGAGCTGTCACCAAAAACATTCAGTACTTC. Its protein product is CSARAVTKNIQYF.

The chain employs TRBV5-6 and TRBJ2-7, with TRBD1 as a possible D gene (6 bases). The V end was cut by 0 bases, the J end by 5 bases, with 12 bases between. Germline values: CDR1 SGHDT, CDR2 YYEEEE. The CDR3 totals 14 residues. The chain's CDR3 is CASSLEQGINEQYF. CDR3 nucleotides: TGTGCCAGCAGCTTGGAACAGGGCATCAACGAGCAGTACTTC.

Only a few counts were recorded for this clonotype. V usage is TRBV29-1 and J usage is TRBJ2-7; D assignment may be TRBD1 or TRBD2 (5 bases each). The germline CDR1 and CDR2 sequences are SQVTM and ANQGSEA. V lost 7 bases and J 2 bases, leaving 15 bases between the germline ends. The CDR3 consists of 13 residues. The CDR3 sequence: CSGTGTGTYEQYF. The CDR3 nucleotides are TGCAGCGGTACCGGGACCGGGACCTACGAGCAGTACTTC.

V and J are TRBV12-3 or TRBV12-4 and TRBJ2-7, with D perhaps assigned TRBD1 or TRBD2 (5 bases each). V was cut by 7 bases and J by 4 bases, with 20 bases left in between. The CDR3 sequence is 15 residues long. Written as DNA, the CDR3 is TGTGCCAGCACCACCGAAGAACTGGGGGTTTACGAGCAGTACTTC. Protein product: CASTTEELGVYEQYF.

The genes are TRBV9 and TRBJ2-2, with D possibly being TRBD1 or TRBD2 (5 bases each). The ends were cut back, 1 base at V and 2 bases at J, with 9 bases in the middle. CDR3 length equals 15 residues. Germline assignment: CDR1 SGDLS and CDR2 YYNGEE. For the CDR3, the DNA is TGTGCCAGCAGCGTAAGGGACCTCAACACCGGGGAGCTGTTTTTT. Its translation: CASSVRDLNTGELFF.

This rearrangement joins TRBV4-3 to TRBJ1-5; D gene unclear. CDR1 is LGHNA, CDR2 YSLEER, per germline. The CDR3 is made up of 13 amino acids. V lost 4 bases and J lost 4, with 8 bases in between. The DNA of the CDR3 is TGCGCCAGCAGCCCAGACGTGAATCAGCCCCAGCATTTT. This encodes CASSPDVNQPQHF.

The chain joins TRBV6-1 to TRBJ2-3; no firm D call. This CDR3 contains 16 residues. Germline CDR1 is MNHNS and CDR2 is SASEGT. V was cut by 2 bases and J by 0 bases, with 12 bases left in between. The CDR3 sequence: CASSEFGVSSTDTQYF. In nucleotides, the CDR3 is TGTGCCAGCAGTGAATTTGGCGTTTCTAGCACAGATACGCAGTATTTT.

The CDR3 DNA sequence: TGCAGTGCTAAGGGACTAACCTCCTACAATGAGCAGTTCTTC. Its protein is CSAKGLTSYNEQFF. This chain connects TRBV20-1 to TRBJ2-1, with 7 bases matching TRBD2. The V gene's germline CDR1 is DFQATT and CDR2 SNEGSKA (reference sequence). CDR3 length equals 14 residues. The V segment lost 4 bases and the J segment 0 bases; nucleotides outside the gene matches: 3.

The chain couples TRBV11-2 to TRBJ2-3; no definite D call. This CDR3 has 12 residues. Trimming pared 4 bases from V and 3 bases from J, leaving 5 bases between. Per the germline V gene, CDR1 is SGHAT and CDR2 is FQNNGV. CDR3 coding DNA: TGTGCCAGCAGCTCCCCGACAGATACGCAGTATTTT. Encoded protein: CASSSPTDTQYF.

The J gene is TRBJ2-1, the V gene TRBV7-2, with D perhaps matching TRBD1 (5 bases). The CDR3 loop spans 16 amino acids. The ends were cut back, 2 bases at V and 5 bases at J, with 16 bases in the middle. Germline V lookup: CDR1 SGHTA, CDR2 FQGNSA. CDR3 residues: CASSLKRGGSHNEQFF. The CDR3 nucleotides are TGTGCCAGCAGCTTAAAAAGGGGCGGTTCCCACAATGAGCAGTTCTTC. Combining the CDR3 with reference TRBV7-2 and TRBJ2-1 gives the whole variable domain GAGVSQSPSNKVTEKGKDVELRCDPISGHTALYWYRQSLGQGLEFLIYFQGNSAPDKSGLPSDRFSAERTGGSVSTLTIQRTQQEDSAVYLCASSLKRGGSHNEQFFGPGTRLTVL.

The V and J genes are TRBV6-5 and TRBJ2-3, with TRBD2 matching 10 bases. The CDR3 extends over 17 amino acids. The germline CDR1 and CDR2 sequences are MNHEY and SVGAGI. V trimming: 3 bases; J trimming: 3 bases; junction bases outside the gene matches: 9. The CDR3 bases are TGTGCCAGCAGTTATGGTGACGGACTAGCGGTTACAGATACGCAGTATTTT. Amino acids: CASSYGDGLAVTDTQYF.

V usage is TRBV25-1 and J usage is TRBJ1-1; D might be TRBD1 (5 bases). The V end was cut by 1 base, the J end by 5 bases, with 11 bases between. The CDR3 covers 14 residues. Germline CDR1 reads MGHDK; CDR2 reads SYGVNS. The CDR3 loop reads CASSESSRVTEAFF. The CDR3 DNA reads as TGTGCCAGCAGTGAATCGAGCAGGGTTACTGAAGCTTTCTTT.